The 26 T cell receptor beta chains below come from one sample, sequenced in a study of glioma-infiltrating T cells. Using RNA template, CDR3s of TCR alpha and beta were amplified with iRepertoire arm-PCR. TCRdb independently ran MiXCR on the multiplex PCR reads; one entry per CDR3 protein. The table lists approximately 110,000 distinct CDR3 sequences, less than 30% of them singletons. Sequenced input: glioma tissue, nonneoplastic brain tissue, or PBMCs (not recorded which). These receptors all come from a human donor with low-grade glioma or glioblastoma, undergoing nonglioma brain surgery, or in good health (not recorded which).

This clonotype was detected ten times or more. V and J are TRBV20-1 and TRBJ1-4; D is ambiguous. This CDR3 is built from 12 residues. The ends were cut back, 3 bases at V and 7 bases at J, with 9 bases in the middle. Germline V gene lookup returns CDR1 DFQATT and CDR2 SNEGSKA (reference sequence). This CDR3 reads CSASYSREKLFF. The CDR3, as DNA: TGCAGTGCTAGTTACAGCCGTGAAAAACTGTTTTTT.

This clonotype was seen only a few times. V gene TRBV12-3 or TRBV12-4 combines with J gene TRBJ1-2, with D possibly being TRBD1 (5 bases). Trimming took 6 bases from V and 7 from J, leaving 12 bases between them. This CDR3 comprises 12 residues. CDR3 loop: CASRTGGGGYTF. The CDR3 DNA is TGTGCCAGCAGGACGGGGGGTGGTGGCTACACCTTC.

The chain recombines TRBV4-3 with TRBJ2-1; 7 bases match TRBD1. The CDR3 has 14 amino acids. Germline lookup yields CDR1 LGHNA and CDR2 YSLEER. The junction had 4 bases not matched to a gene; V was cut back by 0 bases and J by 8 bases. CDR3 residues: CASSQERGRYEQFF. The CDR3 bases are TGCGCCAGCAGCCAAGAGAGGGGGCGGTATGAGCAGTTCTTC.

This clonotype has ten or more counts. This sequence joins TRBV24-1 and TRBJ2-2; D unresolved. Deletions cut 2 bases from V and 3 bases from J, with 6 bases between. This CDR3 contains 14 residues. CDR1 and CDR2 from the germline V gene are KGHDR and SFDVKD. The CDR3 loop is CATSDSLDTGELFF. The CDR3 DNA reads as TGTGCCACCAGTGATTCGCTCGACACCGGGGAGCTGTTTTTT.

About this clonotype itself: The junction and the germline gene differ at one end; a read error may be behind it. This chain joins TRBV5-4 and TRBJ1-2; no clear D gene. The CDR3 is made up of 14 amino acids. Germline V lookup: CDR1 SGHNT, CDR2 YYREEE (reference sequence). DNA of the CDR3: TGTGCCAGCAGCTATGGGCCCGCTAACTATGGCTACAACTTC. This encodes CASSYGPANYGYNF.

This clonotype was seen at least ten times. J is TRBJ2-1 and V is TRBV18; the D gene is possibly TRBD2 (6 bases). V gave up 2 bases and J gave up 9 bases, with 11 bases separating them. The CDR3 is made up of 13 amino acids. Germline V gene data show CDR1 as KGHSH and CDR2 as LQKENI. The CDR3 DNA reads TGTGCCAGCTCACCAACAGGACTAAGTGAGCAGTTCTTC. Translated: CASSPTGLSEQFF.

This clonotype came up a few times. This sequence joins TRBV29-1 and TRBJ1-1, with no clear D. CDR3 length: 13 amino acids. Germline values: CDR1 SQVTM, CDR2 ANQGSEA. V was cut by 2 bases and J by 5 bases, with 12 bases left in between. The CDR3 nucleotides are TGCAGCGTTGAACTCGGTACAGTTACTGAAGCTTTCTTT. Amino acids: CSVELGTVTEAFF.

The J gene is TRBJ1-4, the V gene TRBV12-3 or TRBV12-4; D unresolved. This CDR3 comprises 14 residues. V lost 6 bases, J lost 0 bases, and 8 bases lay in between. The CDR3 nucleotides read TGTGCCAGCAGGCCCGGGGCAACTAATGAAAAACTGTTTTTT. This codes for CASRPGATNEKLFF.

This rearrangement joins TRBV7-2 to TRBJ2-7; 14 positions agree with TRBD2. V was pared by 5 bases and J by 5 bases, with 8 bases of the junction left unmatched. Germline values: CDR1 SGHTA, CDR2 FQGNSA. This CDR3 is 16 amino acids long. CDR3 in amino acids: CASSPGLAGVGNEQYF. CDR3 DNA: TGTGCCAGCAGCCCGGGACTAGCGGGAGTTGGAAACGAGCAGTACTTC.

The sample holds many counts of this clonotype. In nucleotides, the CDR3 is TGTGCCACCCAGGGGGCTTACTCCTACAATGAGCAGTTCTTC. Its translation is CATQGAYSYNEQFF. The chain links TRBV7-2 to TRBJ2-1, with 8 bases matching TRBD1. V was clipped by 10 bases and J by 0 bases; unmatched bases: 5. The CDR3 is made up of 14 amino acids. From germline, CDR1 is SGHTA and CDR2 FQGNSA.

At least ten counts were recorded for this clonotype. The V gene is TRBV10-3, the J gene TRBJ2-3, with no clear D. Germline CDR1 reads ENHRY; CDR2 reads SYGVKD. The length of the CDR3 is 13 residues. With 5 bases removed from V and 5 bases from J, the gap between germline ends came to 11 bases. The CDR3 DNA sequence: TGTGCCATCAGTCACACCGACCGAGATACGCAGTATTTT. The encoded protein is CAISHTDRDTQYF.

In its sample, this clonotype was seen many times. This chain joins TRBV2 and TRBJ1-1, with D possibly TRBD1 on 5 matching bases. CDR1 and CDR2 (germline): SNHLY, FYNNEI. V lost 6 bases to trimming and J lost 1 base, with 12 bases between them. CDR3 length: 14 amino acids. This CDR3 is CASRRDWGNTEAFF. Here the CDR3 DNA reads TGTGCCAGCAGAAGGGACTGGGGGAACACTGAAGCTTTCTTT.

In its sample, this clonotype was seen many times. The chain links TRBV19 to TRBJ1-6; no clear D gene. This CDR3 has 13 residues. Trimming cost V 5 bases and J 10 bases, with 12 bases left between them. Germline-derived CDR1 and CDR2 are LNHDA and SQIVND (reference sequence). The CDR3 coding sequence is TGTGCCAGTAGTGAGGAAGGTGCCTCACCCCTCCACTTT. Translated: CASSEEGASPLHF.

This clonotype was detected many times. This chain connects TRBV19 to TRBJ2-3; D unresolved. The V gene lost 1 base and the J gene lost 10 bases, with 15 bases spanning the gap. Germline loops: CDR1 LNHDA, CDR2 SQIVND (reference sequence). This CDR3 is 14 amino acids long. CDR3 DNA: TGTGCCAGTAGTATAGGTAACAGCCAAAATTCGCAGTATTTT. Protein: CASSIGNSQNSQYF. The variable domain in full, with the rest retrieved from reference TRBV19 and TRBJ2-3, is DGGITQSPKYLFRKEGQNVTLSCEQNLNHDAMYWYRQDPGQGLRLIYYSQIVNDFQKGDIAEGYSVSREKKESFPLTVTSAQKNPTAFYLCASSIGNSQNSQYFGPGTRLTVL.

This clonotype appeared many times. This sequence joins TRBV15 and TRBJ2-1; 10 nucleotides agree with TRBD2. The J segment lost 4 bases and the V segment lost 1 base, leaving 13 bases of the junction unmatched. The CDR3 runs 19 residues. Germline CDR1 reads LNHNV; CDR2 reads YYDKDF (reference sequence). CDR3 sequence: CATSRGVAGGRLSYNEQFF. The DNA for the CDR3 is TGTGCCACCAGCAGAGGGGTAGCGGGAGGTCGCCTATCTTACAATGAGCAGTTCTTC.

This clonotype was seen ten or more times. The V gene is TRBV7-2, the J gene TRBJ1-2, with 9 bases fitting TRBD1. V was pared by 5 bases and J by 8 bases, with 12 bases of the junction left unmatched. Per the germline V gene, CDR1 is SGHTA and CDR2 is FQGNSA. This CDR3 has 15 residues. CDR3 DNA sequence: TGTGCCAGCAGCCTGTCCCGGGACAGGGTGGGCGGCTACACCTTC. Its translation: CASSLSRDRVGGYTF.

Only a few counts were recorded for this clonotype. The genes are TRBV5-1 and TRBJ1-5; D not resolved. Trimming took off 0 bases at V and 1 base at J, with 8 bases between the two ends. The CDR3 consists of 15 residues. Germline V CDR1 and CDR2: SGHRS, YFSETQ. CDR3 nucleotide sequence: TGCGCCAGCAGCTTGGACTCGGACAGCAATCAGCCCCAGCATTTT. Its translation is CASSLDSDSNQPQHF.

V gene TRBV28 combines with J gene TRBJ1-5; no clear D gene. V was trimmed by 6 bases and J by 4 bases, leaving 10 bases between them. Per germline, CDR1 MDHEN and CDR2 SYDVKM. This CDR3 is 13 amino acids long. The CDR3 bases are TGTGCCAGCAGACCCGGGAGAAATCAGCCCCAGCATTTT. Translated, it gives CASRPGRNQPQHF.

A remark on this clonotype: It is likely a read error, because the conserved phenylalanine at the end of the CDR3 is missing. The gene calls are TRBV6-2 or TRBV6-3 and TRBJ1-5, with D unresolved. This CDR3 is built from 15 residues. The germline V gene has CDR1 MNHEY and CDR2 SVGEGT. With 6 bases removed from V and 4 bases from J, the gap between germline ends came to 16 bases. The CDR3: CASSPTRVVNQPQHL. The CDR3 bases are TGTGCCAGCAGCCCTACAAGGGTGGTGAATCAGCCCCAGCATCTT.

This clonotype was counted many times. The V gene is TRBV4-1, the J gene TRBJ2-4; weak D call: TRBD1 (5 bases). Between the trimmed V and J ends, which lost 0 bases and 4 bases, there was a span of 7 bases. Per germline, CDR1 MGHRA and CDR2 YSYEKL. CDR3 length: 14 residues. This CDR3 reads CASSQDQGKNIQYF. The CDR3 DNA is TGCGCCAGCAGCCAAGATCAGGGTAAAAACATTCAGTACTTC.

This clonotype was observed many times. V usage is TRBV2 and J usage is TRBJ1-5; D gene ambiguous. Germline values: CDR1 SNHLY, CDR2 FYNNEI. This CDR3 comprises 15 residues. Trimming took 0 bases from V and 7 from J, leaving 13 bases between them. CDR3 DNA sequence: TGTGCCAGCAGTGAAGCGCGAACAGCGGGCCAGCCCCAGCATTTT. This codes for CASSEARTAGQPQHF.

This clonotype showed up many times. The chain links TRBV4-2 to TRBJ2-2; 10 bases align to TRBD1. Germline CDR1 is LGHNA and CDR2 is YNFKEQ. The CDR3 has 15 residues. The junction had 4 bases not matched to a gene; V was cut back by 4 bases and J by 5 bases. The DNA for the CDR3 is TGTGCCAGCAGCCTACGGGACAGGGGAACCGGGGAGCTGTTTTTT. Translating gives CASSLRDRGTGELFF.

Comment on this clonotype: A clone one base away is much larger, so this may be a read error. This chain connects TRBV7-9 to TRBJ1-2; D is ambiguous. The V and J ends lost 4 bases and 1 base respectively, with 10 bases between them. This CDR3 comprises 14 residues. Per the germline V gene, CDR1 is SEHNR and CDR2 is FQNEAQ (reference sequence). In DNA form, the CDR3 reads TGTGCCAGCAGCTCAGGCCGCGATAACTATGGCTACACCTTC. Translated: CASSSGRDNYGYTF.

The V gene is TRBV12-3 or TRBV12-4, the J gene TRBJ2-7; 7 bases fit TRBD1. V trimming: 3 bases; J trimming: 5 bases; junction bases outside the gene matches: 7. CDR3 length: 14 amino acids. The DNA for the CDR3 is TGTGCCAGCAGTTTGGGAGACAGGGCCCACGAGCAGTACTTC. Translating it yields CASSLGDRAHEQYF.

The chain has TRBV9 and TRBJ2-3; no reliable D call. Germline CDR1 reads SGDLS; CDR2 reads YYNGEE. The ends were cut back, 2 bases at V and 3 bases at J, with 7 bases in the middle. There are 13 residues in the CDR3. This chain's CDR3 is CASSVQPTDTQYF. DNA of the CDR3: TGTGCCAGCAGCGTTCAACCGACAGATACGCAGTATTTT. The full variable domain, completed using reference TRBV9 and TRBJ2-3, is DSGVTQTPKHLITATGQRVTLRCSPRSGDLSVYWYQQSLDQGLQFLIQYYNGEERAKGNILERFSAQQFPDLHSELNLSSLELGDSALYFCASSVQPTDTQYFGPGTRLTVL.

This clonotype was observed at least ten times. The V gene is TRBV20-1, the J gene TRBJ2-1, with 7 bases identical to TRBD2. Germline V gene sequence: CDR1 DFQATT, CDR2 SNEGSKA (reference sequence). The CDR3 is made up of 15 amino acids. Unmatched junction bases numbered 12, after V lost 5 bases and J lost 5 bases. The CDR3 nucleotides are TGCAGTGCTCCTACTAGCGCCGAATGGGACAATGAGCAGTTCTTC. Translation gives CSAPTSAEWDNEQFF.